A selection of T cell receptor beta chains follows, all from one sample in a study of shared clonotypes between healthy human individuals. Clones were read by immunoSEQ multiplex PCR, and TCRdb kept only the in-frame ones, dropping some. The table lists over a million clones, about 75% of them singletons. The sequencing input was memory CD4+ T cells sorted from blood. The source of these receptors is a man younger than 35 in good health. Both conserved end residues are part of each CDR3. Fields, in order: J gene, V gene, D gene, clone size, CDR3 protein, CDR3 DNA. D genes are given only for firm matches. The size of a clone is reported for some rows only, either as once, few or many, or as a class for expanded clones.

J: TRBJ2-7
V: TRBV18
D: TRBD1
size: .
CDR3: CASSPGQGPYEQYF
DNA: TGTGCCAGCTCACCGGGACAGGGGCCCTACGAGCAGTACTTC

J: TRBJ2-4
V: TRBV7-9
D: TRBD2
size: .
CDR3: CASSAGTSGSGIQYF
DNA: TGTGCCAGCAGCGCGGGGACTAGCGGGAGTGGGATTCAGTACTTC

J: TRBJ2-7
V: TRBV5-4
D: .
size: .
CDR3: CASSLGSGVGEQYF
DNA: TGTGCCAGCAGCTTGGGATCGGGTGTGGGCGAGCAGTACTTC

J: TRBJ2-5
V: TRBV7-9
D: .
size: .
CDR3: CASSPGRRVETQYF
DNA: TGTGCCAGCAGCCCCGGACGTCGGGTGGAGACCCAGTACTTC

J: TRBJ1-6
V: TRBV7-9
D: .
size: many
CDR3: CASSRDQAPLHF
DNA: TGTGCCAGCAGCCGAGACCAGGCACCCCTCCACTTT

J: TRBJ2-5
V: TRBV18
D: .
size: few
CDR3: CASSPQSLQMETQYF
DNA: TGTGCCAGCTCACCACAGAGCCTCCAAATGGAGACCCAGTACTTC

J: TRBJ2-1
V: TRBV2
D: .
size: .
CDR3: CAAGGLRYNEQFF
DNA: TGTGCCGCAGGGGGACTACGTTACAATGAGCAGTTCTTC

J: TRBJ1-1
V: TRBV18
D: .
size: .
CDR3: CASSPPGVGTEAFF
DNA: TGTGCCAGCTCACCTCCCGGGGTCGGGACTGAAGCTTTCTTT

J: TRBJ2-2
V: TRBV4-3
D: TRBD2
size: .
CDR3: CASSQAGLAGYTGELFF
DNA: TGCGCCAGCAGCCAGGCGGGACTAGCGGGGTACACCGGGGAGCTGTTTTTT

J: TRBJ2-5
V: TRBV7-2
D: .
size: .
CDR3: CASSLGVARAQYF
DNA: TGTGCCAGCAGCTTAGGTGTAGCCCGTGCCCAGTACTTC

J: TRBJ2-5
V: TRBV5-5
D: .
size: .
CDR3: CASSLSGETQYF
DNA: TGTGCCAGCAGCTTGTCGGGAGAGACCCAGTACTTC

J: TRBJ1-3
V: TRBV4-1
D: TRBD1
size: once
CDR3: CASSQPTGQGRNTIYF
DNA: TGCGCCAGCAGCCAACCCACGGGACAGGGAAGAAACACCATATATTTT

J: TRBJ2-2
V: TRBV30
D: .
size: once
CDR3: CAWRAGVTGELFF
DNA: TGTGCCTGGAGGGCAGGGGTCACCGGGGAGCTGTTTTTT

J: TRBJ1-6
V: TRBV19
D: .
size: once
CDR3: CASSALDYNSPLHF
DNA: TGTGCCAGTAGTGCCCTGGATTATAATTCACCCCTCCACTTT

J: TRBJ2-4
V: TRBV11-3
D: .
size: .
CDR3: CASSLGQPGAKNIQYF
DNA: TGTGCCAGCAGCCTCGGACAACCCGGGGCCAAAAACATTCAGTACTTC

J: TRBJ2-1
V: TRBV7-9
D: .
size: once
CDR3: CASSLSGNEQFF
DNA: TGTGCCAGCAGCTTATCCGGCAATGAGCAGTTCTTC

J: TRBJ1-5
V: TRBV7-2
D: .
size: .
CDR3: CASSLTTNQPQHF
DNA: TGTGCCAGCAGCTTAACGACCAATCAGCCCCAGCATTTT

J: TRBJ2-1
V: TRBV11-2
D: .
size: .
CDR3: CASSLPRGAIAYNEQFF
DNA: TGTGCCAGCAGCTTACCCCGGGGGGCTATTGCCTACAATGAGCAGTTCTTC

J: TRBJ2-5
V: TRBV6-1
D: .
size: once
CDR3: CASSEASLGSKTQYF
DNA: TGTGCCAGCAGTGAGGCCTCTCTCGGGTCCAAGACCCAGTACTTC

J: TRBJ2-1
V: TRBV30
D: TRBD2
size: .
CDR3: CAWSVGTSGTNEQFF
DNA: TGTGCCTGGAGTGTAGGGACTAGCGGGACCAATGAGCAGTTCTTC

J: TRBJ2-7
V: TRBV18
D: TRBD1
size: .
CDR3: CASSGPKVGTGSYEQYF
DNA: TGTGCCAGCTCAGGGCCAAAGGTCGGGACAGGGTCCTACGAGCAGTACTTC

J: TRBJ2-7
V: TRBV19
D: .
size: .
CDR3: CASSIVKGTVVYEQYF
DNA: TGTGCCAGTAGTATAGTTAAGGGGACCGTAGTCTACGAGCAGTACTTC

J: TRBJ2-3
V: TRBV18
D: TRBD2
size: once
CDR3: CASSPFSGGTTDTQYF
DNA: TGTGCCAGCTCACCCTTTAGCGGGGGGACCACAGATACGCAGTATTTT

J: TRBJ1-2
V: TRBV5-1
D: .
size: .
CDR3: CASSPAGHSGSYGYTF
DNA: TGCGCCAGCAGCCCGGCGGGACACTCGGGGAGCTATGGCTACACCTTC

J: TRBJ1-2
V: TRBV10-3
D: .
size: .
CDR3: CAIRTGTAYGYTF
DNA: TGTGCCATCAGAACCGGGACCGCTTATGGCTACACCTTC

J: TRBJ2-5
V: TRBV5-1
D: .
size: .
CDR3: CASSPQAGQETQYF
DNA: TGCGCCAGCAGCCCGCAGGCGGGCCAAGAGACCCAGTACTTC

J: TRBJ1-5
V: TRBV4-1
D: .
size: .
CDR3: CASSQAGTPQPQHF
DNA: TGCGCCAGCAGCCAAGCCGGGACACCTCAGCCCCAGCATTTT

J: TRBJ2-5
V: TRBV5-1
D: TRBD1
size: once
CDR3: CASSLGDGQAGAQYF
DNA: TGCGCCAGCAGCTTGGGGGATGGACAGGCCGGGGCCCAGTACTTC

J: TRBJ1-5
V: TRBV7-2
D: .
size: .
CDR3: CASSLDLTGTAQPQHF
DNA: TGTGCCAGCAGCTTAGATCTAACCGGGACGGCTCAGCCCCAGCATTTT

J: TRBJ2-1
V: TRBV30
D: .
size: .
CDR3: CAWDFRGGSYNEQFF
DNA: TGTGCCTGGGACTTTAGGGGGGGCTCCTACAATGAGCAGTTCTTC

J: TRBJ2-4
V: TRBV4-3
D: TRBD1
size: few
CDR3: CASSQDTGQGFGWAKNIQYF
DNA: TGCGCCAGCAGCCAAGATACGGGACAGGGTTTTGGGTGGGCCAAAAACATTCAGTACTTC

J: TRBJ1-2
V: TRBV6-1
D: .
size: .
CDR3: CASRVGEDYGYTF
DNA: TGTGCCAGCAGGGTAGGGGAGGACTATGGCTACACCTTC

J: TRBJ2-7
V: TRBV28
D: .
size: .
CDR3: CASSLSLAFYEQYF
DNA: TGTGCCAGCAGTTTGAGCCTAGCCTTCTACGAGCAGTACTTC

J: TRBJ2-1
V: TRBV10-1
D: TRBD2
size: .
CDR3: CASSDVAGGSFGEQFF
DNA: TGCGCCAGCAGTGATGTAGCGGGGGGGTCTTTCGGTGAGCAGTTCTTC

J: TRBJ1-3
V: TRBV5-1
D: .
size: .
CDR3: CASSLRPSDSGGNTIYF
DNA: TGCGCCAGCAGCTTACGTCCGTCAGACTCTGGGGGAAACACCATATATTTT

J: TRBJ2-1
V: TRBV9
D: TRBD2
size: .
CDR3: CASSPQLAGPYNEQFF
DNA: TGTGCCAGCAGCCCCCAACTAGCGGGACCTTACAATGAGCAGTTCTTC

J: TRBJ2-7
V: TRBV2
D: TRBD1
size: .
CDR3: CASSERQGYYEQYF
DNA: TGTGCCAGCAGTGAACGACAGGGTTACTACGAGCAGTACTTC

J: TRBJ1-2
V: TRBV5-6
D: .
size: few
CDR3: CASSQKYGYTF
DNA: TGTGCCAGCAGCCAAAAATATGGCTACACCTTC

J: TRBJ2-2
V: TRBV7-8
D: TRBD2
size: few
CDR3: CASRFPSGRNTGELFF
DNA: TGTGCCAGCAGGTTCCCTAGCGGGAGGAACACCGGGGAGCTGTTTTTT

J: TRBJ1-1
V: TRBV7-2
D: .
size: .
CDR3: CASNPRQTNTEAFF
DNA: TGTGCCAGCAACCCCCGGCAGACGAACACTGAAGCTTTCTTT

J: TRBJ1-6
V: TRBV7-2
D: .
size: .
CDR3: CASSLDYGGNSPLHF
DNA: TGTGCCAGCAGCTTAGACTACGGCGGTAATTCACCCCTCCACTTT

J: TRBJ2-2
V: TRBV10-3
D: .
size: once
CDR3: CAISAGLRTGELFF
DNA: TGTGCCATCAGTGCGGGACTTCGCACCGGGGAGCTGTTTTTT

J: TRBJ1-2
V: TRBV7-9
D: TRBD1
size: .
CDR3: CASSLSQGNYGYTF
DNA: TGTGCCAGCAGCCTATCACAGGGGAACTATGGCTACACCTTC

J: TRBJ1-4
V: TRBV30
D: .
size: .
CDR3: CAWSVRSGPYNEKLFF
DNA: TGTGCCTGGAGTGTACGTTCGGGACCGTATAATGAAAAACTGTTTTTT

J: TRBJ2-6
V: TRBV18
D: TRBD1
size: .
CDR3: CASSPIRTGGPGANVLTF
DNA: TGTGCCAGCTCACCAATTAGGACAGGGGGCCCTGGGGCCAACGTCCTGACTTTC

J: TRBJ2-7
V: TRBV5-6
D: TRBD1
size: .
CDR3: CASSLASTGAYEQYF
DNA: TGTGCCAGCAGCTTGGCCTCCACAGGGGCCTACGAGCAGTACTTC

J: TRBJ2-7
V: TRBV25-1
D: TRBD1
size: .
CDR3: CASSEGGTGSHEQYF
DNA: TGTGCCAGCAGTGAGGGGGGGACAGGGTCTCACGAGCAGTACTTC

J: TRBJ2-7
V: TRBV2
D: TRBD2
size: .
CDR3: CASSTGTSGYEQYF
DNA: TGTGCCAGCAGCACAGGGACTAGCGGATACGAGCAGTACTTC

J: TRBJ2-7
V: TRBV5-6
D: TRBD1
size: .
CDR3: CASSLSLGTDSLFYEQYF
DNA: TGTGCCAGCAGCTTGTCACTAGGGACAGATTCTCTTTTCTACGAGCAGTACTTC

J: TRBJ1-5
V: TRBV6-1
D: .
size: .
CDR3: CASSEAPIYQPQHF
DNA: TGTGCCAGCAGTGAAGCGCCCATTTATCAGCCCCAGCATTTT

J: TRBJ1-5
V: TRBV11-2
D: TRBD1
size: .
CDR3: CASSSRQGQPQHF
DNA: TGTGCCAGCAGCTCTAGACAGGGCCAGCCCCAGCATTTT

J: TRBJ2-1
V: TRBV2
D: .
size: .
CDR3: CASNSRSGPGEQFF
DNA: TGTGCCAGCAACTCGAGGTCCGGGCCTGGGGAGCAGTTCTTC

J: TRBJ1-5
V: TRBV19
D: .
size: few
CDR3: CASSTGTGKIQPQHF
DNA: TGTGCCAGTAGCACAGGGACTGGAAAGATCCAGCCCCAGCATTTT

J: TRBJ1-1
V: TRBV30
D: .
size: .
CDR3: CAWSDRDTEAFF
DNA: TGTGCCTGGAGTGACAGGGATACTGAAGCTTTCTTT